A single sample gave rise to the 22 T cell receptor beta chains below, sequenced in a study of OX40 agonist ivuxolimab in advanced cancers. Sequencing used immunoSEQ multiplex PCR; TCRdb keeps in-frame clones, though not all of them. This sample has over 9,000 clones, with under 90% found just once. The source was CD4+ or CD8+ T cells sorted from blood, collected in a trial of the OX40 agonist ivuxolimab. The source is an adult with an advanced solid tumor such as melanoma, head and neck, liver or kidney cancer.

The J gene is TRBJ2-3, the V gene TRBV11-2; D might be TRBD2 (7 bases). V lost 0 bases, J lost 5 bases, and 18 bases lay in between. Germline assignment: CDR1 SGHAT and CDR2 FQNNGV. This CDR3 region has 17 residues. CDR3 amino acids: CASSLETGRGEKDTQYF. CDR3 in DNA: TGTGCCAGCAGCTTAGAGACAGGACGGGGGGAAAAAGATACGCAGTATTTT. The whole variable domain, remainder taken from reference TRBV11-2 and TRBJ2-3, is EAGVAQSPRYKIIEKRQSVAFWCNPISGHATLYWYQQILGQGPKLLIQFQNNGVVDDSQLPKDRFSAERLKGVDSTLKIQPAKLEDSAVYLCASSLETGRGEKDTQYFGPGTRLTVL.

The chain has TRBV7-2 and TRBJ1-6, with D tentatively TRBD1 (5 bases). This CDR3 contains 15 residues. V was cut by 5 bases and J by 9 bases, with 17 bases left in between. Germline lookup yields CDR1 SGHTA and CDR2 FQGNSA. CDR3 in DNA: TGTGCCAGCAGCCCGAATTGGGGGTCTGGTTCACCCCTCCACTTT. As protein: CASSPNWGSGSPLHF.

The rearrangement joins TRBV6-5 to TRBJ1-2, with D perhaps matching TRBD1 (6 bases). V shed 0 bases and J shed 1 base, with 12 bases lying between them. Germline CDR1 is MNHEY and CDR2 is SVGAGI. This CDR3 contains 16 residues. The CDR3 DNA reads as TGTGCCAGCAGTTACTCCGCAGGGGAGATTAACTATGGCTACACCTTC. The encoded protein is CASSYSAGEINYGYTF.

The chain is built from TRBV11-2 and TRBJ2-7; TRBD2 is a possible D gene (6 bases). V was clipped by 5 bases and J by 6 bases, with 26 bases between them. The CDR3 runs to 17 residues. The germline gives CDR1 SGHAT, CDR2 FQNNGV. In DNA, the CDR3 is TGTGCCAGCAGCCCCAACCCCGCGGGACTGGCAGCCGGCGAGCAGTACTTC. It codes for CASSPNPAGLAAGEQYF.

The V call is TRBV27, the J call TRBJ2-7; 11 bases fit TRBD2. This CDR3 contains 15 residues. The V segment lost 5 bases and the J segment 0 bases; nucleotides outside the gene matches: 3. CDR1 and CDR2 (germline): MNHEY, SMNVEV (reference sequence). The DNA for the CDR3 is TGTGCCAGCAGTCGCGGGACTAGCGGCTCCTACGAGCAGTACTTC. It translates to CASSRGTSGSYEQYF.

A note on this clone: This sample also contains other DNA sequences that code for the same CDR3. The rearrangement links TRBV30 to TRBJ2-1, with 13 nucleotides matching TRBD2. CDR1 is GTSNPN, CDR2 SVGIG, per germline (reference sequence). The CDR3 loop spans 14 amino acids. Trimming removed 1 base from V and 6 bases from J; junction bases left unmatched: 0. The DNA of the CDR3 is TGTGCCTGGAGTGGGACTAGCGGGGGCAATGAGCAGTTCTTC. This codes for CAWSGTSGGNEQFF.

V usage is TRBV7-9 and J usage is TRBJ2-1; 8 bases map to TRBD1. The CDR3 is 15 residues long. Trimming removed 0 bases from V and 8 bases from J; junction bases left unmatched: 6. The germline V gene encodes CDR1 SEHNR and CDR2 FQNEAQ (reference sequence). Written as DNA, the CDR3 is TGTGCCAGCAGCTTAGCTCAGGGGGCGCATGATGAGCAGTTCTTC. It translates to CASSLAQGAHDEQFF.

This chain connects TRBV6-1 to TRBJ1-1; D perhaps matches TRBD1 (5 bases). Trimming took off 7 bases at V and 0 bases at J, with 15 bases between the two ends. Germline lookup yields CDR1 MNHNS and CDR2 SASEGT. The CDR3 has 15 amino acids. The CDR3 loop is CASTSGLALNTEAFF. As DNA, the CDR3 is TGTGCCAGCACCTCAGGGTTGGCCCTGAACACTGAAGCTTTCTTT.

The J gene is TRBJ1-2, the V gene TRBV7-9; 7 nucleotides line up with TRBD1. V was clipped by 4 bases and J by 7 bases; unmatched bases: 6. The length of the CDR3 is 13 residues. The germline gives CDR1 SEHNR, CDR2 FQNEAQ (reference sequence). The CDR3: CASSSDRDLGYTF. CDR3 sequence (DNA): TGTGCCAGCAGCTCCGACAGGGACCTTGGCTACACCTTC.

This chain connects TRBV11-3 to TRBJ1-2, with D uncertain. V was shortened by 5 bases and J by 3 bases, with 10 bases between the two germline ends. Looked up from germline, CDR1 is SGHNT and CDR2 is YENEEA. The CDR3 is 13 residues long. CDR3 sequence: CASSPGGDYGYTF. Written as DNA, the CDR3 is TGTGCCAGCAGCCCTGGTGGGGACTATGGCTACACCTTC. Complete variable domain (other parts from reference TRBV11-3 and TRBJ1-2): EAGVVQSPRYKIIEKKQPVAFWCNPISGHNTLYWYLQNLGQGPELLIRYENEEAVDDSQLPKDRFSAERLKGVDSTLKIQPAELGDSAVYLCASSPGGDYGYTFGSGTRLTVV.

This chain links TRBV4-2 with TRBJ2-7; D is tentatively TRBD1 or TRBD2 (5 bases each). The CDR3 sequence is 16 residues long. Germline-derived CDR1 and CDR2 are LGHNA and YNFKEQ. The V and J ends lost 0 bases and 2 bases respectively, with 14 bases between them. The DNA of the CDR3 is TGTGCCAGCAGCCAAGACGGGACGGGATTTACCTACGAGCAGTACTTC. This translates into CASSQDGTGFTYEQYF.

The CDR3 DNA reads TGTGCCATCAGTGAGGTGGGAGGGGGCCACTACAATGAGCAGTTCTTC. It specifies CAISEVGGGHYNEQFF. The genes are TRBV10-3 and TRBJ2-1; D might be TRBD1 or TRBD2, each matching 7 bases. Trimming took 2 bases from V and 3 from J, leaving 14 bases between them. CDR1 ENHRY and CDR2 SYGVKD come from the germline V gene. The CDR3 totals 16 residues.

The sample holds one count of this clone. The chain uses TRBV10-3 and TRBJ2-1; D may be TRBD1 (6 bases). This CDR3 is built from 15 residues. V lost 3 bases and J lost 7, with 16 bases in between. Germline V gene data show CDR1 as ENHRY and CDR2 as SYGVKD. CDR3 protein: CAISDSKTQGNEQFF. DNA of the CDR3: TGTGCCATCAGTGACTCGAAGACACAGGGAAATGAGCAGTTCTTC.

This chain's CDR3 is CAISERQGNYGYTF. CDR3 DNA sequence: TGTGCCATCAGTGAGAGGCAGGGTAACTATGGCTACACCTTC. The chain combines TRBV10-3 with TRBJ1-2; D perhaps matches TRBD1 (5 bases). The CDR3 consists of 14 residues. V was cut by 2 bases and J by 1 base, with 8 bases left in between. The germline gives CDR1 ENHRY, CDR2 SYGVKD.

The rearrangement joins TRBV15 to TRBJ1-2; 10 positions agree with TRBD1. The germline V gene has CDR1 LNHNV and CDR2 YYDKDF (reference sequence). The V and J ends lost 0 bases and 7 bases, in that order; junction bases with no gene match: 11. This CDR3 has 17 residues. In DNA, the CDR3 is TGTGCCACCAGCAGAGATTGGGTCGCGGGACAGGGGCTTGGCTACACCTTC. This codes for CATSRDWVAGQGLGYTF.

J is TRBJ1-2 and V is TRBV13; no reliable D call. The ends were cut back, 2 bases at V and 1 base at J, with 20 bases in the middle. The germline V gene has CDR1 PRHDT and CDR2 FYEKMQ (reference sequence). The CDR3 extends over 18 amino acids. Here the CDR3 reads CASSLISGLYSSNYGYTF. Here the CDR3 DNA reads TGTGCCAGCAGCTTAATAAGTGGCTTATACAGCAGTAACTATGGCTACACCTTC.

The V call is TRBV5-1, the J call TRBJ2-3; 10 nucleotides agree with TRBD2. Trimming at V came to 0 bases and at J to 4 bases, leaving 8 bases not matched to a gene. The CDR3 has 17 residues. From germline, CDR1 is SGHRS and CDR2 YFSETQ. The CDR3 bases are TGCGCCAGCAGCTTGGGCACAAGCGGGGGGGGCGCAGATACGCAGTATTTT. It is translated as CASSLGTSGGGADTQYF.

The genes are TRBV19 and TRBJ1-2; possibly TRBD1 for D (6 bases). Trimming removed 7 bases from V and 4 bases from J, with 19 bases in between. CDR1 and CDR2 (germline): LNHDA, SQIVND (reference sequence). CDR3 size: 15 residues. CDR3: CASNYGAGDRYGYTF. The CDR3 DNA reads TGTGCCAGTAACTATGGGGCAGGGGATCGCTATGGCTACACCTTC.

CDR3 nucleotide sequence: TGTGCCAGCAGCTTTAGCCTAGAGGGGCCGCGGGTCCATGAGCAGTTCTTC. This codes for CASSFSLEGPRVHEQFF. V usage is TRBV7-3 and J usage is TRBJ2-1; D possibly matches TRBD1 or TRBD2 (5 bases each). The CDR3 is 17 residues long. Germline V gene sequence: CDR1 SGHTA, CDR2 FQGTGA. Trimming removed 3 bases at V and 8 bases at J, with 23 bases between. The whole variable domain, remainder taken from reference TRBV7-3 and TRBJ2-1, is GAGVSQTPSNKVTEKGKYVELRCDPISGHTALYWYRQSLGQGPEFLIYFQGTGAADDSGLPNDRFFAVRPEGSVSTLKIQRTERGDSAVYLCASSFSLEGPRVHEQFFGPGTRLTVL.

The chain links TRBV6-6 to TRBJ1-2; no clear D gene. Trimming removed 5 bases from V and 0 bases from J, with 13 bases in between. The germline V gene has CDR1 MNHNY and CDR2 SVGAGI (reference sequence). The CDR3 totals 15 residues. The CDR3 coding sequence is TGTGCCAGCAGTCCCTACACAGAGACTAACTATGGCTACACCTTC. It codes for CASSPYTETNYGYTF.

The rearrangement uses TRBV9 and TRBJ2-5; no clear D gene. Germline V gene sequence: CDR1 SGDLS, CDR2 YYNGEE. The ends were cut back, 0 bases at V and 3 bases at J, with 6 bases in the middle. The CDR3 covers 13 residues. The DNA of the CDR3 is TGTGCCAGCAGCGTAGACGCTAAAGAGACCCAGTACTTC. The encoded protein is CASSVDAKETQYF.

On this clone: The CDR3 ends on some other residue instead of the conserved phenylalanine or tryptophan, so this is likely a read error. J is TRBJ2-7 and V is TRBV11-2, with TRBD1 as a possible D gene (5 bases). Germline-derived CDR1 and CDR2 are SGHAT and FQNNGV. The V end lost 0 bases, the J end lost 3 bases, and 12 bases lay between the germline ends. The CDR3 length is 15 residues. CDR3 bases: TGTGCCAGCAGCTTAGAGACAGCTTCAATCTACGAGCAGTACTCC. Protein: CASSLETASIYEQYS.